This T cell receptor beta chain comes out of a study of T cells in Graves' hyperthyroidism and ophthalmopathy. PBMCs were obtained from about 9.9 ml fresh peripheral blood. With 3 bases clipped from V and 6 bases from J, the junction kept 7 bases outside the gene matches. Germline V gene data show CDR1 as LNHNV and CDR2 as YYDKDF (reference sequence). The CDR3 spans 15 residues. Amplification targeted TCR beta CDR3 regions from RNA transcripts. The HTBI primer set was used in a first-round RT-PCR of the TCR CDR3. Via MiXCR, TCRdb re-called the multiplex PCR reads, giving one row per CDR3 protein. The repertoire includes around 340,000 distinct CDR3 sequences, around 17% of them detected once, and approximately 35% sits in the top ten.

The specimen was blood. The chain carries TRBV15 and TRBJ1-4; 7 bases match TRBD1. This sequence originates from a man aged 25-45 years with Graves' hyperthyroidism. CDR3 nucleotides: TGTGCCACCAGCAGTCGACAGGGTCTTGATGAAAAACTGTTTTTT. Its protein is CATSSRQGLDEKLFF.